This T cell receptor beta chain is drawn from a study of blood T cell repertoires in COVID-19 (TCRdb year 2020). Study-level background: Samples from collaborators originated in the United States, Italy and Spain and spanned both the acute and convalescent phases of COVID-19. Samples were obtained from the ongoing ImmuneRACE study (first 160 participants) and from 1,254 subjects provided by 6 global collaborators. Where available, HLA class I and class II types were taken from metadata supplied by the sample provider and were not determined by assay-based typing. Subjects who had been exposed to COVID-19, were actively infected with it, or had recovered from it provided the deeply sampled blood TCRbeta repertoires that made up the dataset. The prospective study material was composed of cDNA or gDNA derived from T cells, B-cell-depleted T cells, or PBMCs. A de-identified subject ID, COVID-19 status, age in years and sex were almost always included in the sample metadata. The repertoires were released in a freely available public database meant as a resource for research on the immune response to SARS-CoV-2. Beyond this particular receptor, the publication reports: The amount of clinical and demographic metadata varied by source and participant and was provided uncurated.

With regard to this clone: It has no known antigen specificity. No base quality values were provided; no much bigger clone lies one nucleotide off.

Participants in the prospective study were enrolled through a virtual design, were aged about 18 to 100 years, and lived in approximately 25 United States geographic areas. Cohort assignment in the prospective study relied on participant-reported clinical history from a screening survey and a study questionnaire. ImmuneRACE Cohort 3 recovered participants were defined by two consecutive negative NP/OP PCR tests, healthcare professional clearance, or symptom resolution. In the prospective study, mobile phlebotomists collected whole blood, serum and a nasopharyngeal or oropharyngeal swab from each participant. Over a roughly 2-month period, participants in the prospective study had the option of providing additional blood draws and questionnaires. Prospective study blood samples were shipped either frozen or at room temperature before DNA extraction. At the junction V is shortened by 2 bases and J by 2 bases; bases outside the gene matches: 1. The CDR3 measures 14 amino acids from cysteine to phenylalanine. The only DNA kept is the CDR3, 42 bases in frame from the first base. From the germline V gene, CDR1 is SGHRS and CDR2 is YFSETQ.

TCRbeta CDR3 regions were amplified from genomic DNA by means of the immunoSEQ Assay, a bias-controlled multiplex PCR. Per the source publication's procedure: The number of nucleated cells in each sample was estimated by amplification of reference gene primers within the assay. Sequence reads were collapsed and filtered to measure the absolute abundance of every unique TCRbeta CDR3 rearrangement. For each sample, productive Simpson clonality was calculated as the square root of Simpson's diversity index over productive rearrangements. The source is immuneACCESS, and TCRdb retained only in-frame sequences with V and J called. Part of the clones is not carried over; for the studies checked, unresolved V genes explain less than half of this, and the remainder is unexplained. V, J and clone size are taken as reported in that table, and D and trimming were inferred from the DNA itself. The sample table records 250,000 to 350,000 clones; roughly nine tenths of these occur just once. Roughly 18% of the sample lies in the top ten.

The chain was built from TRBV5-1 and TRBJ1-5; the junction holds 7 bases that match TRBD1. This clonotype was obtained from a woman aged 25 to 39 who had recovered from COVID-19. The specimen sequenced was PBMCs or T cells enriched from blood (not recorded which). The CDR3 sequence is CASSLTGGNQPQHF. The DNA sequence is given as TGCGCCAGCAGCTTAACAGGGGGCAATCAGCCCCAGCATTTT.